The clone carrying this T cell receptor (beta chain) was counted ten times or more. This record belongs to a study of blood T cell repertoires in COVID-19. Background on the study: T cells, B-cell-depleted T cells, or PBMCs provided the cDNA or gDNA that served as material.

Original processing notes: Reference gene primer amplification gave estimated nucleated cell counts. Method: immunoSEQ multiplex PCR; TCRdb's copy keeps in-frame clones and lacks some. V, J and clone size are those of that table, while D and trimming were read from the DNA. The sample shows about 480,000 clones, around 89% of them seen only once. The CDR3 runs to 16 residues. Germline-derived CDR1 and CDR2 are SGHKS and YYEKEE (reference sequence). The ends were cut back, 3 bases at V and 5 bases at J, with 20 bases in the middle. Sequenced: peripheral blood. The clonotype comes from a young woman with acute or convalescent COVID-19. The chain is built from TRBV5-5 and TRBJ2-5, with D maybe TRBD2 (6 bases). The CDR3 region is CASSSGGARPGETQYF. In DNA, the CDR3 is TGTGCCAGCAGCTCCGGCGGGGCCAGGCCGGGCGAGACCCAGTACTTC.